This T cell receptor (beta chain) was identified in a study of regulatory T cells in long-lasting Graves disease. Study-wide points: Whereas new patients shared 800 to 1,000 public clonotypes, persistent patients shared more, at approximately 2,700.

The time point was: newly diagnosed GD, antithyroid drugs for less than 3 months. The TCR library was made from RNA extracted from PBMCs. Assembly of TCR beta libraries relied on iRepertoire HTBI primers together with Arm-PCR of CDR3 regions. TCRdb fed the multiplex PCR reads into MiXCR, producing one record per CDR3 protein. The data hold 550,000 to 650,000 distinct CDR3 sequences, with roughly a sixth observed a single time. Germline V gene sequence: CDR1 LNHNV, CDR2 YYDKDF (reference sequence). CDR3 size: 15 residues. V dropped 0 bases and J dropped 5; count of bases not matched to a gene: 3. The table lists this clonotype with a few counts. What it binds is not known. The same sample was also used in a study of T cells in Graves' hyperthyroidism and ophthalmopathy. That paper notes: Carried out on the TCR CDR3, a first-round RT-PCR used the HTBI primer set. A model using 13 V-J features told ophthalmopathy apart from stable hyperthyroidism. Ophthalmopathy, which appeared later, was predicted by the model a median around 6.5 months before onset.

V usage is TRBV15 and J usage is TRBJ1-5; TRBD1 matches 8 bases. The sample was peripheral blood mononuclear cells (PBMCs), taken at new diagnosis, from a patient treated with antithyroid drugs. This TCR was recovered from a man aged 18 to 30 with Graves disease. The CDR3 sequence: CATSRDQGAHQPQHF. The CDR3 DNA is TGTGCCACCAGCAGAGACCAGGGGGCACATCAGCCCCAGCATTTT.